What follows are 9 T cell receptor beta chains derived from one specimen sequenced in a study of blood T cell repertoires in COVID-19. Measured with immunoSEQ multiplex PCR; TCRdb has only the in-frame clones, and not every one. The table has under 85,000 clones, over 75% seen once; the top ten hold 11%. Sequenced input: peripheral blood. All receptors come from a man aged 50-59 years with acute or convalescent COVID-19.

J is TRBJ1-2 and V is TRBV6-5; D not certain. The ends were cut back, 0 bases at V and 7 bases at J, with 15 bases in the middle. The CDR3 covers 15 residues. Germline CDR1 reads MNHEY; CDR2 reads SVGAGI. This CDR3 reads CASSYSTGFGFGYTF. CDR3 nucleotide sequence: TGTGCCAGCAGTTACTCGACGGGATTTGGGTTTGGCTACACCTTC.

The chain joins TRBV30 to TRBJ1-2, with TRBD1 matching over 8 bases. Germline CDR1 GTSNPN, CDR2 SVGIG (reference sequence). This CDR3 region has 14 residues. Losses at the gene ends were 2 bases for V and 5 bases for J; bases not matched to a gene: 7. The CDR3 sequence is CAWSQGAGSYGYTF. The CDR3 bases are TGTGCCTGGAGTCAGGGGGCGGGATCATATGGCTACACCTTC.

The gene calls are TRBV10-3 and TRBJ1-2, with D unclear. The germline CDR1 and CDR2 sequences are ENHRY and SYGVKD. The CDR3 consists of 13 residues. With 0 bases removed from V and 7 bases from J, the gap between germline ends came to 9 bases. CDR3 amino acids: CAISESAGSGYTF. The CDR3 DNA reads TGTGCCATCAGTGAGTCAGCCGGGTCTGGCTACACCTTC.

The gene calls are TRBV7-8 and TRBJ1-5; D ambiguous. The CDR3 loop spans 14 amino acids. The germline V and J ends were trimmed by 5 bases and 2 bases, with 10 bases remaining between them. CDR1 SGHVS and CDR2 FQNEAQ come from the germline V gene. The CDR3 region is CASSLHEGNQPQHF. In DNA, the CDR3 is TGTGCCAGCAGCCTCCACGAGGGCAATCAGCCCCAGCATTTT.

The rearrangement uses TRBV27 and TRBJ1-4, with TRBD1 matching over 9 bases. The CDR3 extends over 15 amino acids. CDR1 MNHEY and CDR2 SMNVEV come from the germline V gene (reference sequence). Trimming took 3 bases from V and 8 from J; bases not matched to a gene: 7. CDR3 in amino acids: CASSFSTGGEEKLFF. For the CDR3, the DNA is TGTGCCAGCAGTTTTTCAACAGGGGGCGAGGAAAAACTGTTTTTT.

This chain joins TRBV7-2 and TRBJ1-3, with a tentative D call TRBD1 (5 bases). Trimming left V 1 base short and J 3 bases short, with 7 bases between. Germline CDR1 SGHTA, CDR2 FQGNSA. The CDR3 length is 14 residues. The CDR3 region is CASSLGRVGNTIYF. In DNA, the CDR3 is TGTGCCAGCAGCTTAGGCAGGGTTGGAAACACCATATATTTT.

The chain has TRBV5-4 and TRBJ2-7, with TRBD1 matching 9 bases. This CDR3 is built from 15 residues. V lost 0 bases and J lost 8; bases outside the gene matches: 9. The germline CDR1 and CDR2 sequences are SGHNT and YYREEE (reference sequence). The CDR3 region has the DNA TGTGCCAGCAGCTTGGCCGGACAGGGGTGGGTCAAGCAGTACTTC. Its translation is CASSLAGQGWVKQYF.

In this sample, this clone turned up a few times. The chain joins TRBV7-2 to TRBJ1-5; TRBD1 might be the D (5 bases). The V gene lost 4 bases and the J gene lost 9 bases, with 22 bases spanning the gap. In germline, CDR1 is SGHTA, CDR2 FQGNSA. The CDR3 contains 16 residues. The CDR3 DNA is TGTGCCAGCAGCTCGCACGCAGGGTCTCCGGGCCGGCCCCAGCATTTT. This translates into CASSSHAGSPGRPQHF.

The table lists this clone with a few counts. The V call is TRBV7-2, the J call TRBJ2-7, with 7 bases fitting TRBD1. Germline CDR1 SGHTA, CDR2 FQGNSA. CDR3 length: 15 amino acids. The V and J ends lost 6 bases and 1 base, in that order; junction bases with no gene match: 9. The CDR3 bases are TGTGCCAGCAGAAGCGGACAGGCCCCTTCCTACGAGCAGTACTTC. This codes for CASRSGQAPSYEQYF.